The 9 T cell receptor beta chains below all came from one sample that was sequenced in a study of control samples from healthy donors and cancer patients. TCRdb's copy holds only in-frame clones and misses some; the assay was immunoSEQ multiplex PCR. The sample lists 50,000 to 55,000 clones, 89% occurring once. The sequenced sample consisted of PBMCs. The receptors were gathered from a man in his forties with colorectal cancer.

The rearrangement links TRBV24-1 to TRBJ2-1; the match to TRBD2 covers 9 bases. This CDR3 has 17 residues. The germline V gene has CDR1 KGHDR and CDR2 SFDVKD. V trimming: 2 bases; J trimming: 2 bases; junction bases outside the gene matches: 6. The CDR3, as DNA: TGTGCCACCAGTGATTCGAGGGCGGGAGGGCCCTACAATGAGCAGTTCTTC. It yields the protein CATSDSRAGGPYNEQFF.

The chain employs TRBV20-1 and TRBJ2-1; D remains unclear. Germline V gene data show CDR1 as DFQATT and CDR2 as SNEGSKA (reference sequence). V was trimmed by 4 bases and J by 5 bases, leaving 6 bases between them. CDR3 size: 11 residues. DNA for the CDR3: TGCAGTGCTAACAGCAACAATGAGCAGTTCTTC. It codes for CSANSNNEQFF.

The rearrangement links TRBV27 to TRBJ2-2, with D possibly being TRBD1 (5 bases). CDR3 length equals 13 residues. The V gene's germline CDR1 is MNHEY and CDR2 SMNVEV (reference sequence). Trimming removed 1 base at V and 10 bases at J, with 10 bases between. The CDR3 loop is CASSLWVGQELFF. In nucleotides, the CDR3 is TGTGCCAGCAGTTTATGGGTGGGGCAGGAGCTGTTTTTT.

The V gene is TRBV7-8, the J gene TRBJ1-4; possible D gene TRBD1, 5 bases. This CDR3 spans 14 amino acids. V lost 3 bases and J lost 4, with 9 bases in between. Germline loops: CDR1 SGHVS, CDR2 FQNEAQ. The CDR3 region has the DNA TGTGCCAGCAGCTTGGGACCCGGTAATGAAAAACTGTTTTTT. Residues: CASSLGPGNEKLFF.

The V call is TRBV7-9, the J call TRBJ2-3; D remains unclear. The V end was cut by 5 bases, the J end by 0 bases, with 6 bases between. The CDR3 totals 13 residues. Germline-derived CDR1 and CDR2 are SEHNR and FQNEAQ (reference sequence). The CDR3 DNA follows: TGTGCCAGCAGCCCCCTTAGCACAGATACGCAGTATTTT. It is translated as CASSPLSTDTQYF. Using reference TRBV7-9 and TRBJ2-3 for the parts outside the CDR3, the full variable domain is DTGVSQNPRHKITKRGQNVTFRCDPISEHNRLYWYRQTLGQGPEFLTYFQNEAQLEKSRLLSDRFSAERPKGSFSTLEIQRTEQGDSAMYLCASSPLSTDTQYFGPGTRLTVL.

This chain joins TRBV7-2 and TRBJ2-7; TRBD1 matches at 7 bases. From germline, CDR1 is SGHTA and CDR2 FQGNSA. CDR3 length: 15 residues. V was clipped by 4 bases and J by 1 base; unmatched bases: 7. The CDR3: CASSSPDRKSYEQYF. The CDR3 DNA is TGTGCCAGCAGCTCACCGGACAGGAAATCCTACGAGCAGTACTTC. Full variable domain (rest looked up from reference TRBV7-2 and TRBJ2-7): GAGVSQSPSNKVTEKGKDVELRCDPISGHTALYWYRQSLGQGLEFLIYFQGNSAPDKSGLPSDRFSAERTGGSVSTLTIQRTQQEDSAVYLCASSSPDRKSYEQYFGPGTRLTVT.

The J gene is TRBJ2-7, the V gene TRBV2; the D call may be TRBD1 or TRBD2 (6 bases each). Trimming removed 3 bases at V and 5 bases at J, with 14 bases between. This CDR3 has 14 residues. CDR1 and CDR2 (germline): SNHLY, FYNNEI. The CDR3 region has the DNA TGTGCCAGCAGTGATTTGACAGGAGGGAACGAGCAGTACTTC. This translates into CASSDLTGGNEQYF.

V and J are TRBV10-3 and TRBJ1-2, with D maybe TRBD1 (5 bases). The CDR3 runs 14 residues. CDR1 ENHRY and CDR2 SYGVKD come from the germline V gene. Trimming shortened V by 6 bases and J by 8 bases, and 19 bases separated the two germline ends. CDR3 sequence: CAISRDVGWQGYTF. The CDR3, as DNA: TGTGCCATCAGCAGGGACGTAGGCTGGCAGGGCTACACCTTC.

The rearrangement joins TRBV29-1 to TRBJ1-1; 9 nucleotides line up with TRBD1. Germline V gene sequence: CDR1 SQVTM, CDR2 ANQGSEA. The CDR3 contains 13 residues. V dropped 5 bases and J dropped 7; count of bases not matched to a gene: 8. The CDR3 DNA sequence: TGCAGCGTTAGGGACAGGGTGGAAGGTGAAGCTTTCTTT. It yields the protein CSVRDRVEGEAFF.